This entry lists 30 T cell receptor beta chains sequenced from one sample in a study of shared clonotypes between healthy human individuals. The protocol was immunoSEQ multiplex PCR, while the TCRdb copy is restricted to in-frame clones and leaves out a portion. The table shows a few hundred thousand clones, with around 79% occurring only once. The sequencing sample was made of memory CD4+ T cells sorted from blood. Subset indicated: CD45RA-negative fraction. The receptors were gathered from a man aged 25-45 years in good health.

This clone has just one count. The genes are TRBV11-3 and TRBJ1-5; D uncertain. The CDR3 covers 15 residues. Deletions cut 3 bases from V and 4 bases from J, with 13 bases between. The germline V gene encodes CDR1 SGHNT and CDR2 YENEEA. This chain's CDR3 is CASSFLIGPNQPQHF. The CDR3 DNA reads as TGTGCCAGCAGCTTTCTGATAGGACCTAATCAGCCCCAGCATTTT.

The rearrangement uses TRBV5-1 and TRBJ2-1; D possibly uses TRBD1 or TRBD2 (6 bases each). CDR1 SGHRS and CDR2 YFSETQ come from the germline V gene. Trimming took off 4 bases at V and 8 bases at J, with 25 bases between the two ends. The CDR3 runs 17 residues. The CDR3 loop is CASSPNILGGSPDEQFF. The CDR3 nucleotides read TGCGCCAGCAGCCCCAATATTCTAGGGGGGAGCCCCGATGAGCAGTTCTTC.

The chain links TRBV4-1 to TRBJ1-3; D perhaps matches TRBD1 (6 bases). The CDR3 sequence is 15 residues long. Trimming stripped 0 bases from V and 9 bases from J, with 15 bases between. The germline CDR1 and CDR2 sequences are MGHRA and YSYEKL. CDR3 sequence reads: CASSQDEQGFGTIYF. The CDR3 DNA sequence: TGCGCCAGCAGCCAAGATGAACAGGGATTCGGCACCATATATTTT.

The gene calls are TRBV11-2 and TRBJ2-1; tentatively, D is TRBD2 (5 bases). V lost 7 bases and J 4 bases, leaving 20 bases between the germline ends. The CDR3 is made up of 16 amino acids. The germline gives CDR1 SGHAT, CDR2 FQNNGV. For the CDR3, the DNA is TGTGCCAGCATCGTAGACTCGGGGATAATATACAATGAGCAGTTCTTC. This encodes CASIVDSGIIYNEQFF.

The J gene is TRBJ2-2, the V gene TRBV5-4, with 7 bases fitting TRBD1. V trimming: 3 bases; J trimming: 5 bases; junction bases outside the gene matches: 7. Looked up from germline, CDR1 is SGHNT and CDR2 is YYREEE (reference sequence). The CDR3 totals 15 residues. DNA for the CDR3: TGTGCCAGCAGCTCCCGACAGGGTTTGACCGGGGAGCTGTTTTTT. This gives the protein CASSSRQGLTGELFF.

The CDR3 DNA follows: TGTGCCAGCAGTTTCGGTCTAGCGGACTCCTACAATGAGCAGTTCTTC. The encoded protein is CASSFGLADSYNEQFF. The chain is built from TRBV27 and TRBJ2-1; 7 nucleotides agree with TRBD2. CDR3 length: 16 residues. Germline lookup yields CDR1 MNHEY and CDR2 SMNVEV (reference sequence). Trimming at V came to 3 bases and at J to 0 bases, leaving 5 bases not matched to a gene.

This sequence joins TRBV6-5 and TRBJ1-5, with no clear D. V was pared by 0 bases and J by 7 bases, with 7 bases between. Germline assignment: CDR1 MNHEY and CDR2 SVGAGI. The CDR3 is 13 residues long. Here the CDR3 reads CASSYSFHQPQHF. DNA of the CDR3: TGTGCCAGCAGTTACTCGTTTCACCAGCCCCAGCATTTT.

This sequence joins TRBV6-6 and TRBJ2-7; D gene unclear. The CDR3 length is 12 residues. Looked up from germline, CDR1 is MNHNY and CDR2 is SVGAGI (reference sequence). Trimming took off 5 bases at V and 4 bases at J, with 9 bases between the two ends. The CDR3 nucleotides read TGTGCCAGCAGTACCCTAGGGTACGAGCAGTACTTC. Translating gives CASSTLGYEQYF.

The sample holds a few counts of this clone. V and J are TRBV5-1 and TRBJ1-4; a weak D match, TRBD1 (6 bases). The germline V gene has CDR1 SGHRS and CDR2 YFSETQ. V was clipped by 4 bases and J by 7 bases, with 14 bases between them. The CDR3 has 14 amino acids. CDR3 residues: CASSQQGEGEKLFF. CDR3 nucleotides: TGCGCCAGCAGCCAACAGGGAGAAGGTGAAAAACTGTTTTTT.

The chain carries TRBV6-4 and TRBJ2-2; 9 positions match TRBD1. The V and J ends lost 6 bases and 5 bases, in that order; junction bases with no gene match: 4. The CDR3 loop spans 14 amino acids. Germline V lookup: CDR1 MRHNA, CDR2 SNTAGT. The CDR3 bases are TGTGCCAGCAGACCGGGACAGGGAACCGGGGAGCTGTTTTTT. Protein product: CASRPGQGTGELFF.

This clone was counted between two and nine times. The gene calls are TRBV28 and TRBJ2-4, with D maybe TRBD1 (5 bases). There are 14 residues in the CDR3. V was trimmed by 6 bases and J by 5 bases, leaving 14 bases between them. Per germline, CDR1 MDHEN and CDR2 SYDVKM. The CDR3 here is CASSPQALENIQYF. The DNA for the CDR3 is TGTGCCAGCAGCCCACAGGCCTTGGAAAACATTCAGTACTTC.

This clone was detected a few times. This chain uses TRBV5-5 with TRBJ1-2; D call uncertain. CDR1 and CDR2 from the germline V gene are SGHKS and YYEKEE (reference sequence). The length of the CDR3 is 13 residues. The V and J ends lost 4 bases and 0 bases respectively, with 7 bases between them. The CDR3: CASSQQANYGYTF. CDR3 DNA: TGTGCCAGCAGCCAACAAGCTAACTATGGCTACACCTTC.

To note about this clone: The identical CDR3 is also encoded by other nucleotide sequences in the sample. The chain links TRBV28 to TRBJ2-7, with 7 bases identical to TRBD1. Germline lookup yields CDR1 MDHEN and CDR2 SYDVKM. The CDR3 spans 12 residues. With V trimmed by 6 bases and J by 4 bases, 3 bases remained unmatched. The CDR3 spells CASRQGVYEQYF. CDR3 DNA sequence: TGTGCCAGCAGGCAGGGGGTTTACGAGCAGTACTTC.

The chain has TRBV27 and TRBJ2-7; 8 nucleotides align to TRBD1. CDR1 MNHEY and CDR2 SMNVEV come from the germline V gene (reference sequence). The CDR3 length is 16 residues. With 2 bases clipped from V and 4 bases from J, the junction kept 10 bases outside the gene matches. DNA of the CDR3: TGTGCCAGCAGTTTACAGGCAGGGGGCCCACTTTACGAGCAGTACTTC. This codes for CASSLQAGGPLYEQYF.

As for this clone: Other nucleotide sequences in the sample specify the same CDR3. This sequence joins TRBV27 and TRBJ1-2; D gene ambiguous. This CDR3 has 12 residues. Germline lookup yields CDR1 MNHEY and CDR2 SMNVEV (reference sequence). V lost 4 bases and J 8 bases, leaving 11 bases between the germline ends. The CDR3 DNA sequence: TGTGCCAGCAGTTCAGGTGGATACGGCTACACCTTC. This sequence encodes CASSSGGYGYTF.

In its sample, this clone was seen once. The sample contains more than one DNA sequence encoding this CDR3. Here the CDR3 reads CASSVLAEYNEQFF. The DNA for the CDR3 is TGCGCCAGCAGTGTACTAGCGGAGTACAATGAGCAGTTCTTC. The chain couples TRBV10-2 to TRBJ2-1; the match to TRBD2 covers 8 bases. The V and J ends lost 4 bases and 4 bases, in that order; junction bases with no gene match: 3. Germline V lookup: CDR1 WSHSY, CDR2 SAAADI. The CDR3 consists of 14 residues.

J is TRBJ2-2 and V is TRBV11-2; a possible D gene is TRBD2 (5 bases). V was pared by 3 bases and J by 6 bases, with 8 bases between. Germline CDR1 reads SGHAT; CDR2 reads FQNNGV. The CDR3 runs to 13 residues. CDR3 DNA: TGTGCCAGCAGCTTTACCGGGGCCGGGGAGCTGTTTTTT. Amino acids: CASSFTGAGELFF.

The chain is built from TRBV6-5 and TRBJ1-2; D may be TRBD1 (5 bases). The CDR3 covers 12 residues. V lost 4 bases and J lost 11, with 14 bases in between. Germline assignment: CDR1 MNHEY and CDR2 SVGAGI. The CDR3, as DNA: TGTGCCAGCAGTTTCGGGGGGGACCGATACACCTTC. It specifies CASSFGGDRYTF.

The gene calls are TRBV11-3 and TRBJ1-1, with D maybe TRBD1 (5 bases). Trimming shortened V by 4 bases and J by 3 bases, and 9 bases separated the two germline ends. The CDR3 sequence is 13 residues long. Germline assignment: CDR1 SGHNT and CDR2 YENEEA. The CDR3 spells CASSYDSDTEAFF. DNA of the CDR3: TGTGCCAGCAGCTATGACAGTGACACTGAAGCTTTCTTT.

The chain is built from TRBV18 and TRBJ2-1; unclear D gene. This CDR3 comprises 15 residues. V lost 3 bases to trimming and J lost 0 bases, with 9 bases between them. Germline V gene lookup returns CDR1 KGHSH and CDR2 LQKENI. Written as DNA, the CDR3 is TGTGCCAGCTCACCTACCACGAGCTCCTACAATGAGCAGTTCTTC. Its protein product is CASSPTTSSYNEQFF.

The V and J genes are TRBV27 and TRBJ2-7; D might be TRBD1 or TRBD2, each matching 5 bases. The germline CDR1 and CDR2 sequences are MNHEY and SMNVEV (reference sequence). The CDR3 length is 13 residues. Trimming left V 3 bases short and J 4 bases short, with 10 bases between. CDR3 residues: CASSFRGRYEQYF. The CDR3 nucleotides are TGTGCCAGCAGTTTCCGGGGCCGGTACGAGCAGTACTTC.

The chain links TRBV7-3 to TRBJ2-1; 10 bases map to TRBD2. The V and J ends lost 5 bases and 2 bases, in that order; junction bases with no gene match: 3. Per the germline V gene, CDR1 is SGHTA and CDR2 is FQGTGA. CDR3 size: 15 residues. The CDR3 DNA reads TGTGCCAGCAGCGAGACTAGCGGGCCCTACAATGAGCAGTTCTTC. Residues: CASSETSGPYNEQFF. The full variable domain, completed using reference TRBV7-3 and TRBJ2-1, is GAGVSQTPSNKVTEKGKYVELRCDPISGHTALYWYRQSLGQGPEFLIYFQGTGAADDSGLPNDRFFAVRPEGSVSTLKIQRTERGDSAVYLCASSETSGPYNEQFFGPGTRLTVL.

The chain links TRBV4-2 to TRBJ2-1, with D uncertain. CDR3 length: 15 amino acids. With 0 bases removed from V and 4 bases from J, the gap between germline ends came to 10 bases. CDR1 is LGHNA, CDR2 YNFKEQ, per germline. The CDR3 reads CASSQESGQYNEQFF. For the CDR3, the DNA is TGTGCCAGCAGCCAAGAAAGTGGCCAGTACAATGAGCAGTTCTTC.

To note about this clone: Other nucleotide sequences from this sample produce the same CDR3. The chain has TRBV27 and TRBJ2-1, with D maybe TRBD1 (6 bases). V gave up 3 bases and J gave up 2 bases, with 11 bases separating them. This CDR3 is built from 15 residues. Germline V lookup: CDR1 MNHEY, CDR2 SMNVEV (reference sequence). Written as DNA, the CDR3 is TGTGCCAGCAGTTTGCAACAGGGCCCCTACAATGAGCAGTTCTTC. It codes for CASSLQQGPYNEQFF.

This chain joins TRBV29-1 and TRBJ1-1; D is ambiguous. The CDR3 is 13 residues long. V was cut by 0 bases and J by 6 bases, with 11 bases left in between. Germline V gene sequence: CDR1 SQVTM, CDR2 ANQGSEA. CDR3 region: CSVEDHREAEAFF. The CDR3 DNA sequence: TGCAGCGTTGAAGATCATAGGGAAGCTGAAGCTTTCTTT.

This clone came up a few times. The rearrangement joins TRBV19 to TRBJ2-3; 7 nucleotides agree with TRBD1. V lost 10 bases to trimming and J lost 4 bases; unmatched junction nucleotides: 8. CDR1 LNHDA and CDR2 SQIVND come from the germline V gene (reference sequence). The CDR3 covers 13 residues. The CDR3 sequence: CATLRQGSDTQYF. CDR3 in DNA: TGTGCCACCCTAAGACAGGGTTCAGATACGCAGTATTTT.

V and J are TRBV5-4 and TRBJ2-3; D gene unclear. Germline values: CDR1 SGHNT, CDR2 YYREEE (reference sequence). The length of the CDR3 is 14 residues. Trimming took 0 bases from V and 0 from J, leaving 5 bases between them. CDR3 protein: CASSLAPSTDTQYF. The CDR3 nucleotides read TGTGCCAGCAGCTTGGCCCCAAGCACAGATACGCAGTATTTT.

The V gene is TRBV28, the J gene TRBJ1-4; D is undetermined. With 6 bases removed from V and 8 bases from J, the gap between germline ends came to 19 bases. Germline CDR1 MDHEN, CDR2 SYDVKM. This CDR3 contains 15 residues. The CDR3 sequence: CASRTTWGMYEKLFF. CDR3 bases: TGTGCCAGCAGGACCACGTGGGGAATGTACGAAAAACTGTTTTTT.

The chain couples TRBV7-3 to TRBJ2-2; 10 nucleotides agree with TRBD2. This CDR3 contains 16 residues. Germline trimming cut 5 bases from V and 6 bases from J; bases unmatched to any gene: 9. Germline V lookup: CDR1 SGHTA, CDR2 FQGTGA. The CDR3 nucleotides read TGTGCCAGCAGCAAAACTAGCGGGATTGGTGCCGGGGAGCTGTTTTTT. Translating gives CASSKTSGIGAGELFF. The full variable domain, in which reference TRBV7-3 and TRBJ2-2 provide the parts outside the CDR3, is GAGVSQTPSNKVTEKGKYVELRCDPISGHTALYWYRQSLGQGPEFLIYFQGTGAADDSGLPNDRFFAVRPEGSVSTLKIQRTERGDSAVYLCASSKTSGIGAGELFFGEGSRLTVL.

This clone has a single count. For the CDR3, the DNA is TGTGCCAGCAGCTTGGGGACTAGCGGATACACAGATACGCAGTATTTT. This codes for CASSLGTSGYTDTQYF. The chain carries TRBV7-9 and TRBJ2-3; 11 bases line up with TRBD2. The CDR3 loop spans 16 amino acids. The germline gives CDR1 SEHNR, CDR2 FQNEAQ (reference sequence). The junction had 4 bases not matched to a gene; V was cut back by 3 bases and J by 2 bases.